Presented here are 20 T cell receptor beta chains from one specimen sequenced in a study of T cell repertoires and HLA-DP antigens. The antigens these receptors bind are not known. Clones were read by immunoSEQ multiplex PCR, and TCRdb kept only the in-frame ones, dropping some. This table holds 90,000 to 130,000 clones, over 90% found once. The sequenced material came from CD4+ T cells from PBMCs. All receptors come from a woman aged 18 to 35 in good health and CMV-seronegative.

The V gene is TRBV2, the J gene TRBJ1-1, with D perhaps TRBD1 (5 bases). Trimming stripped 7 bases from V and 7 bases from J, with 13 bases between. From germline, CDR1 is SNHLY and CDR2 FYNNEI. CDR3 size: 12 residues. The CDR3 DNA follows: TGTGCCAGCAAAATACAGGTCTTTGAAGCTTTCTTT. It yields the protein CASKIQVFEAFF.

This chain uses TRBV25-1 with TRBJ1-1, with 8 bases that match TRBD1. The length of the CDR3 is 14 residues. Germline CDR1 MGHDK, CDR2 SYGVNS. The V gene end was trimmed by 6 bases and the J gene end by 2 bases; junction bases not matched to a gene: 5. The CDR3 reads CASSRGQGNTEAFF. CDR3 nucleotides: TGTGCCAGCAGCCGAGGACAGGGCAACACTGAAGCTTTCTTT.

The J gene is TRBJ2-3, the V gene TRBV5-1; D not resolved. CDR1 and CDR2 from the germline V gene are SGHRS and YFSETQ. Trimming removed 1 base from V and 3 bases from J, with 3 bases in between. CDR3 size: 12 residues. The CDR3 sequence is CASSLKTDTQYF. The CDR3 coding sequence is TGCGCCAGCAGCTTGAAAACAGATACGCAGTATTTT.

The chain combines TRBV5-6 with TRBJ2-5; D might be TRBD1 (7 bases). The CDR3 runs to 16 residues. Germline-derived CDR1 and CDR2 are SGHDT and YYEEEE. V lost 5 bases, J lost 4 bases, and 21 bases lay in between. CDR3 residues: CASRVVGGGRGETQYF. Written as DNA, the CDR3 is TGTGCCAGCAGAGTAGTAGGAGGGGGCCGGGGAGAGACCCAGTACTTC.

This clone was picked up one time. The chain is built from TRBV27 and TRBJ2-3; D is ambiguous. Germline V gives CDR1 MNHEY, CDR2 SMNVEV (reference sequence). The CDR3 covers 12 residues. V was trimmed by 5 bases and J by 2 bases, leaving 5 bases between them. The CDR3 sequence is CASSRLTDTQYF. The DNA of the CDR3 is TGTGCCAGCAGTCGTCTCACAGATACGCAGTATTTT.

This clone was seen a single time. This sequence joins TRBV2 and TRBJ2-1, with 8 positions matching TRBD2. Germline V lookup: CDR1 SNHLY, CDR2 FYNNEI. The CDR3 covers 15 residues. The trim removed 5 bases at V and 2 bases at J, leaving 5 bases unmatched. CDR3 DNA: TGTGCCAGCAGTATCGGGCGGGGGGCCTACAATGAGCAGTTCTTC. It specifies CASSIGRGAYNEQFF.

The chain uses TRBV18 and TRBJ1-4; the D gene is possibly TRBD1 (6 bases). The CDR3 contains 15 residues. Trimming left V 0 bases short and J 5 bases short, with 10 bases between. The germline gives CDR1 KGHSH, CDR2 LQKENI. The CDR3 nucleotides read TGTGCCAGCTCACCACCGGGCAGGGGAAATGAAAAACTGTTTTTT. Translation gives CASSPPGRGNEKLFF.

This sequence joins TRBV19 and TRBJ2-1, with a weak D call TRBD1 (6 bases). Germline V gives CDR1 LNHDA, CDR2 SQIVND (reference sequence). Trimming took 5 bases from V and 8 from J, leaving 25 bases between them. The CDR3 has 17 amino acids. CDR3 nucleotide sequence: TGTGCCAGTAGTGCTCACGTACAGGGACCCGATTTTTATGAGCAGTTCTTC. Its protein is CASSAHVQGPDFYEQFF.

The chain couples TRBV5-1 to TRBJ2-6; D remains unclear. Trimming removed 1 base from V and 0 bases from J, with 17 bases in between. The germline V gene encodes CDR1 SGHRS and CDR2 YFSETQ. The CDR3 contains 19 residues. This chain's CDR3 is CASSLSRQSSTSGANVLTF. As DNA, the CDR3 is TGCGCCAGCAGCTTGTCTAGACAATCCTCTACCTCTGGGGCCAACGTCCTGACTTTC. The whole variable domain, filled in from reference TRBV5-1 and TRBJ2-6, reads KAGVTQTPRYLIKTRGQQVTLSCSPISGHRSVSWYQQTPGQGLQFLFEYFSETQRNKGNFPGRFSGRQFSNSRSEMNVSTLELGDSALYLCASSLSRQSSTSGANVLTFGAGSRLTVL.

The CDR3, as DNA: TGTGCCATCAGTGAGTCGATAGCGAAGGTCCCCCAAGAGACCCAGTACTTC. Translation: CAISESIAKVPQETQYF. V and J are TRBV10-3 and TRBJ2-5, with D possibly matching TRBD2 (5 bases). The CDR3 covers 17 residues. Germline values: CDR1 ENHRY, CDR2 SYGVKD. With 0 bases removed from V and 1 base from J, the gap between germline ends came to 15 bases.

V and J are TRBV27 and TRBJ2-4; D not certain. The V end was cut by 3 bases, the J end by 0 bases, with 6 bases between. The CDR3 runs 14 residues. CDR1 is MNHEY and CDR2 is SMNVEV in the germline V gene (reference sequence). The CDR3 bases are TGTGCCAGCAGTTTTGTGCGAGCCAAAAACATTCAGTACTTC. Protein product: CASSFVRAKNIQYF.

CDR3 in DNA: TGTGCCAGCAGCGTGGAACCGCCTCGGCCCCAGCATTTT. Translation gives CASSVEPPRPQHF. V and J are TRBV9 and TRBJ1-5; D remains unclear. CDR3 length: 13 amino acids. Germline V lookup: CDR1 SGDLS, CDR2 YYNGEE. V gave up 2 bases and J gave up 9 bases, with 12 bases separating them.

The gene calls are TRBV11-2 and TRBJ2-6; maybe TRBD2 (5 bases). Looked up from germline, CDR1 is SGHAT and CDR2 is FQNNGV. Trimming removed 1 base from V and 2 bases from J, with 6 bases in between. The CDR3 has 15 residues. The CDR3 sequence: CASSLAGAGANVLTF. Here the CDR3 DNA reads TGTGCCAGCAGCTTAGCCGGGGCTGGGGCCAACGTCCTGACTTTC.

The V gene is TRBV28, the J gene TRBJ1-2; no clear D gene. CDR3 size: 17 residues. The ends were cut back, 2 bases at V and 3 bases at J, with 19 bases in the middle. Germline lookup yields CDR1 MDHEN and CDR2 SYDVKM. CDR3 region: CASSLPPTLGFDYGYTF. CDR3 nucleotides: TGTGCCAGCAGTTTACCCCCGACACTGGGATTTGACTATGGCTACACCTTC.

CDR3 loop: CASSYSLDYEQYF. The CDR3, as DNA: TGTGCCAGCAGTTACTCTTTAGACTACGAGCAGTACTTC. This rearrangement joins TRBV6-6 to TRBJ2-7; D remains unclear. The CDR3 spans 13 residues. V lost 0 bases, J lost 3 bases, and 6 bases lay in between. Germline CDR1 MNHNY, CDR2 SVGAGI (reference sequence).

The CDR3 DNA sequence: TGTGCCAGCAGTTACACAGTTCCAGCCAAAAACATTCAGTACTTC. This sequence encodes CASSYTVPAKNIQYF. V usage is TRBV6-6 and J usage is TRBJ2-4; D is uncertain. The V gene lost 2 bases and the J gene lost 0 bases, with 8 bases spanning the gap. CDR1 and CDR2 (germline): MNHNY, SVGAGI (reference sequence). CDR3 length equals 15 residues.

The chain has TRBV18 and TRBJ2-6, with 12 bases lining up with TRBD1. V was clipped by 3 bases and J by 3 bases; unmatched bases: 9. The length of the CDR3 is 19 residues. CDR1 and CDR2 from the germline V gene are KGHSH and LQKENI. The CDR3 region is CASSPGTGGNFGGANVLTF. CDR3 in DNA: TGTGCCAGCTCACCGGGGACAGGGGGCAATTTTGGTGGGGCCAACGTCCTGACTTTC.

The CDR3: CASRLDRIAGEGKNIQYF. In DNA form, the CDR3 reads TGTGCCAGCAGATTGGACAGGATAGCGGGAGAAGGCAAAAACATTCAGTACTTC. The chain couples TRBV2 to TRBJ2-4; TRBD2 agrees at 9 bases. Trimming at V came to 6 bases and at J to 3 bases, leaving 15 bases not matched to a gene. Germline loops: CDR1 SNHLY, CDR2 FYNNEI. The CDR3 runs to 18 residues. Full variable domain (remainder filled in from reference TRBV2 and TRBJ2-4): EPEVTQTPSHQVTQMGQEVILRCVPISNHLYFYWYRQILGQKVEFLVSFYNNEISEKSEIFDDQFSVERPDGSNFTLKIRSTKLEDSAMYFCASRLDRIAGEGKNIQYFGAGTRLSVL.

The genes are TRBV28 and TRBJ1-5; TRBD1 agrees at 9 bases. V trimming: 6 bases; J trimming: 5 bases; junction bases outside the gene matches: 5. CDR3 size: 14 residues. Germline CDR1 and CDR2: MDHEN and SYDVKM. The CDR3 nucleotides read TGTGCCAGCAGACAGGGGGCCGGGGATCAGCCCCAGCATTTT. Translating it yields CASRQGAGDQPQHF.

V is TRBV7-2 and J is TRBJ2-5; TRBD2 agrees at 10 bases. The ends lost 2 bases at V and 5 bases at J; junction bases unmatched: 5. Germline V gives CDR1 SGHTA, CDR2 FQGNSA. The CDR3 consists of 15 residues. CDR3 DNA: TGTGCCAGCAGCTTAAGCGGGGGGGCCGGGGAGACCCAGTACTTC. Protein sequence: CASSLSGGAGETQYF.